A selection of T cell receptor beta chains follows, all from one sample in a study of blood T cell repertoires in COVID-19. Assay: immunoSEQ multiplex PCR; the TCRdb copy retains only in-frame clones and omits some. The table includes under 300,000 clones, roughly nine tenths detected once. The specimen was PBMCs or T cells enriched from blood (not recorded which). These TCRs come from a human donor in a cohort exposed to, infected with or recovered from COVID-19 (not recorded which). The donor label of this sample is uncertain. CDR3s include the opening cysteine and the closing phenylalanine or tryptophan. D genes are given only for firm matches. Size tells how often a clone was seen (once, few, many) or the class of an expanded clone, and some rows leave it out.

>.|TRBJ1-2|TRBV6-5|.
CASSYSQGRVDGYTF
TGTGCCAGCAGTTACTCCCAGGGGCGAGTGGATGGCTACACCTTC
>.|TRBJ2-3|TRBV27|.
CASSLTGGGEADTQYF
TGTGCCAGCAGTTTAACTGGCGGGGGCGAAGCAGATACGCAGTATTTT
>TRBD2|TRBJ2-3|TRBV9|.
CASSVDALAGTDTQYF
TGTGCCAGCAGCGTAGATGCACTAGCGGGCACAGATACGCAGTATTTT
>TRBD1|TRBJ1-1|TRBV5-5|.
CASSSRDSLNTEAFF
TGTGCCAGCAGCAGCCGGGACAGTTTAAACACTGAAGCTTTCTTT
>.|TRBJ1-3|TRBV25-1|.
CASSPPGKGNTIYF
TGTGCCAGCAGTCCCCCAGGCAAGGGAAACACCATATATTTT
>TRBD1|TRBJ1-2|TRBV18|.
CASSSDREQGYTF
TGTGCCAGCTCATCGGACAGGGAGCAAGGCTACACCTTC
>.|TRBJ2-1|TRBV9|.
CASSVVFGGANEQFF
TGTGCCAGCAGCGTAGTTTTCGGCGGGGCCAATGAGCAGTTCTTC
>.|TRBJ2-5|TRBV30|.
CAWKTRGGGTQYF
TGTGCCTGGAAGACTAGGGGGGGTGGGACCCAGTACTTC
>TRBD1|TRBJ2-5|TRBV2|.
CASAPDRGRETQYF
TGTGCCAGCGCCCCGGACAGGGGGCGGGAGACCCAGTACTTC
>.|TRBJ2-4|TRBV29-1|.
CSVARQAKNIQYF
TGCAGCGTTGCCAGGCAGGCCAAAAACATTCAGTACTTC
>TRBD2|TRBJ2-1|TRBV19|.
CASNLGGARYNEQFF
TGTGCCAGTAACCTCGGGGGGGCCCGATACAATGAGCAGTTCTTC
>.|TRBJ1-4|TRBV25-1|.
CASSEAGAYEKLFF
TGTGCCAGCAGTGAAGCAGGGGCTTATGAAAAACTGTTTTTT
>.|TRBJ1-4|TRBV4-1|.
CASSRPGATNEKLFF
TGCGCCAGCAGCCGCCCTGGAGCAACTAATGAAAAACTGTTTTTT
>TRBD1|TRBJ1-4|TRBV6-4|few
CARDRVEKLFF
TGTGCCAGGGACAGGGTCGAAAAACTGTTTTTT
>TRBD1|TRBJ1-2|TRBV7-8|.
CASSLIRGGTGTNYGYTF
TGTGCCAGCAGCTTAATCAGGGGGGGGACAGGGACTAACTATGGCTACACCTTC
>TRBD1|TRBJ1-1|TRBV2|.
CASRGRQGARGNTEAFF
TGTGCCAGCAGGGGCAGACAGGGGGCTCGAGGGAACACTGAAGCTTTCTTT
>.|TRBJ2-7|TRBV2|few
CASTRSSEQYF
TGTGCCAGCACGAGGTCCAGCGAGCAGTACTTC
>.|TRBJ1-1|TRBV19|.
CASTWGGNTEAFF
TGTGCCAGCACTTGGGGCGGAAACACTGAAGCTTTCTTT
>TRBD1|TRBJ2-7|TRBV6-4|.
CASSSGTGHEQYF
TGTGCCAGCAGTTCCGGGACAGGGCACGAGCAGTACTTC
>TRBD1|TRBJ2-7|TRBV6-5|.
CASSPRTGSHEQYF
TGTGCCAGCAGTCCCCGGACAGGAAGCCACGAGCAGTACTTC
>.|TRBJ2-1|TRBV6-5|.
CASSTDYEQFF
TGTGCCAGCAGCACGGACTATGAGCAGTTCTTC
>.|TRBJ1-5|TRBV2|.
CASRPTGLGSQHF
TGTGCCAGCAGACCCACAGGTCTCGGGTCCCAGCATTTT
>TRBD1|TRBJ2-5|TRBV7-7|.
CASSVIGDRGRETQYF
TGTGCCAGCAGCGTAATAGGGGACAGGGGGCGAGAGACCCAGTACTTC
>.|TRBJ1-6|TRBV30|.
CACYRSGGWENSPLHF
TGTGCCTGCTACCGAAGCGGGGGCTGGGAAAATTCACCCCTCCACTTT
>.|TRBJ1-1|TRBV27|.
CASSYWGHTEAFF
TGTGCCAGCAGTTATTGGGGGCACACTGAAGCTTTCTTT
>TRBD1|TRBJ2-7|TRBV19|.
CASSMEGTGYEQYF
TGTGCCAGTAGTATGGAAGGGACAGGCTACGAGCAGTACTTC
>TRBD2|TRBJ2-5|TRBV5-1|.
CASSLSGGLGETQYF
TGCGCCAGCAGCCTTAGCGGGGGCTTGGGGGAGACCCAGTACTTC
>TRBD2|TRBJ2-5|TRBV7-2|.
CASSSGGQQETQYF
TGTGCCAGCAGCTCGGGGGGGCAGCAAGAGACCCAGTACTTC
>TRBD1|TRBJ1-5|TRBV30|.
CAWGRGREQPQHF
TGTGCCTGGGGTAGGGGGCGCGAACAGCCCCAGCATTTT
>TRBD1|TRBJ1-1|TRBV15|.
CATSRGQGGRDTEAFF
TGTGCCACCAGCAGGGGGCAGGGGGGCCGGGACACTGAAGCTTTCTTT
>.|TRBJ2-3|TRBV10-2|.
CASRERGGGETQYF
TGCGCCAGCAGAGAACGGGGTGGAGGGGAGACGCAGTATTTT
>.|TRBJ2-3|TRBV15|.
CATSRVGSNTDTQYF
TGTGCCACCAGCAGAGTGGGCAGCAACACAGATACGCAGTATTTT
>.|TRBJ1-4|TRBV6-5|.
CASTHRGATNEKLFF
TGTGCCAGCACCCACCGGGGGGCAACTAATGAAAAACTGTTTTTT
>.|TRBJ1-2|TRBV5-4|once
CASSRGTTPTNYGYTF
TGTGCCAGCAGCCGAGGAACGACGCCAACTAACTATGGCTACACCTTC
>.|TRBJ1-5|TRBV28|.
CASSLEVRNNQPQHF
TGTGCCAGCAGTTTGGAGGTACGTAACAATCAGCCCCAGCATTTT
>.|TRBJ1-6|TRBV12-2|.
CASRLDKKTGTGDTSPLHF
TGTGCAAGTCGCTTAGATAAAAAGACCGGGACAGGGGATACTTCACCCCTCCACTTT
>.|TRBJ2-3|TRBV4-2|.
CASSQGSRLAADTQYF
TGTGCCAGCAGCCAAGGAAGCCGGCTAGCTGCAGATACGCAGTATTTT
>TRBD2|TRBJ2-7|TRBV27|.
CASSFRGGRLWQYF
TGTGCCAGCAGTTTTAGGGGAGGGAGGCTTTGGCAGTACTTC
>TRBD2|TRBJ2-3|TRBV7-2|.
CASRLSLAGRGTDTQYF
TGTGCCAGCAGACTGTCCCTAGCGGGGAGGGGCACAGATACGCAGTATTTT
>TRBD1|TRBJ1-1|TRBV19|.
CASTWTGGNTEAFF
TGTGCCAGTACCTGGACAGGGGGCAACACTGAAGCTTTCTTT
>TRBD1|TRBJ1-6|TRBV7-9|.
CASSRTTGRTYNSPLHF
TGTGCCAGCAGCCGCACGACAGGGCGAACCTATAATTCACCCCTCCACTTT
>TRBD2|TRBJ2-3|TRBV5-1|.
CASSFGLAGATDTQYF
TGCGCCAGCAGCTTCGGACTAGCGGGGGCCACAGATACGCAGTATTTT
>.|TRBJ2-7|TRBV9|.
CASSSRQADNEQYF
TGTGCCAGCAGCTCACGACAGGCTGACAACGAGCAGTACTTC
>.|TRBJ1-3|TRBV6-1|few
CASSEYKQGPGNTIYF
TGTGCCAGCAGTGAATACAAACAGGGCCCTGGAAACACCATATATTTT
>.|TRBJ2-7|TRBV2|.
CASSFEEYEQYF
TGTGCCAGCAGTTTCGAAGAGTACGAGCAGTACTTC
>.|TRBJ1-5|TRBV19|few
CASRNRVAQPQHF
TGTGCCAGTAGGAACAGGGTTGCTCAGCCCCAGCATTTT
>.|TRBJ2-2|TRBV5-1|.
CASYVGGSRPDTGELFF
TGCGCCAGCTACGTTGGGGGGAGTCGTCCGGACACCGGGGAGCTGTTTTTT
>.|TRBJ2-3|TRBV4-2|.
CASSQDPLLTDTQYF
TGTGCCAGCAGCCAAGATCCTCTCCTCACAGATACGCAGTATTTT
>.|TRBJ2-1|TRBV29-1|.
CSVRGPGGGKIRDEQFF
TGCAGCGTCCGAGGCCCGGGTGGGGGGAAAATTCGAGATGAGCAGTTCTTC
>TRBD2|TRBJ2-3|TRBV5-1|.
CASSLRSKAGTTSTDTQYF
TGCGCCAGCAGCTTGAGGTCCAAGGCCGGGACTACCTCCACAGATACGCAGTATTTT
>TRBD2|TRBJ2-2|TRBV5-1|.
CASSLIAGRDTGELFF
TGCGCCAGCAGCTTGATAGCAGGGAGGGACACCGGGGAGCTGTTTTTT
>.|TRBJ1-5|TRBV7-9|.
CASSDGGSPQHF
TGTGCCAGCAGCGACGGGGGTTCGCCCCAGCATTTT
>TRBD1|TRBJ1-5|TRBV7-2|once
CASSLTGAGRLNQPQHF
TGTGCCAGCAGCTTAACAGGGGCTGGGAGGTTGAATCAGCCCCAGCATTTT
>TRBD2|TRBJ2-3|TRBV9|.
CASSVSPAGGPDTQYF
TGTGCCAGCAGCGTAAGCCCAGCGGGGGGCCCAGATACGCAGTATTTT
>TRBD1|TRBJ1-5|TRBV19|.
CASRDQDRGNQPQHF
TGTGCCAGTAGGGACCAGGACAGGGGAAATCAGCCCCAGCATTTT
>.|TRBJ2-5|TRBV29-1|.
CSVEGLGETQYF
TGCAGCGTTGAAGGACTCGGGGAGACCCAGTACTTC
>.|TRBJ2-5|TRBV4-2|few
CASSQDRNGEETQYF
TGTGCCAGCAGCCAAGATAGAAACGGAGAAGAGACCCAGTACTTC
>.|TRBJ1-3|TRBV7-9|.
CASSPSLRSGNTIYF
TGTGCCAGCAGCCCGAGTCTGCGGTCTGGAAACACCATATATTTT